The clone carrying this TCR beta chain has only a few counts. As yet, its antigen is unknown. The source of the sample is a study of PD-1 blockade in classical Hodgkin lymphoma. Study outcomes and limitations: The causes of the repertoire differences, possibly disease activity or prior therapy, remain undefined. Relapsed/refractory patients reportedly had the lowest baseline TCR diversity, below newly diagnosed patients, who were below healthy donors. Complete responders showed a baseline diversity that resembled the diversity of newly diagnosed patients.

Relapses following autologous stem cell transplantation were seen in all patients, with brentuximab vedotin exposure varying. The method was immunoSEQ multiplex PCR; TCRdb's version includes in-frame clones alone and lacks a portion of them. The data show 25,000 to 30,000 clones, about four fifths seen once. Here the sequenced sample was peripheral blood mononuclear cells (PBMCs), taken before the second cycle of nivolumab. The clonotype comes from a human donor with classical Hodgkin lymphoma.

The CDR3 nucleotides read TGTGCTAGTGGTCGGGACCGCGGAGAGCAGTTCTTC. It encodes CASGRDRGEQFF. The J gene is TRBJ2-1, the V gene TRBV12-5; D may be TRBD1 or TRBD2 (5 bases each). This CDR3 is 12 amino acids long. Per germline, CDR1 LGHNT and CDR2 FRNRAP. V was clipped by 5 bases and J by 10 bases, with 12 bases between them.